This T cell receptor (beta chain) was found in a study of cytomegalovirus exposure and HLA in healthy donors. Whole-study results and caveats: The study recorded 164 TCR beta chains that were cytomegalovirus-associated. Many donors carried some public TCRs, although rarity characterized most TCR sequences.

The table lists this clone with a count of one. Antigen specificity is unknown. Looked up from germline, CDR1 is SQVTM and CDR2 is ANQGSEA. Trimming took off 4 bases at V and 1 base at J, with 13 bases between the two ends. This CDR3 has 15 amino acids. Produced via immunoSEQ multiplex PCR; TCRdb's table is partial and in-frame only. Of roughly 180,000 clones detected, 84% appear once; the ten largest clones hold 6% to 9%. The chain has TRBV29-1 and TRBJ2-2; D gene unclear. The sequence derives from a man aged 18 to 29 in good health and CMV-seropositive. The material sequenced was PBMCs. Written as DNA, the CDR3 is TGCAGCGTTGCTCACCTATCAGGGAACACCGGGGAGCTGTTTTTT. It encodes CSVAHLSGNTGELFF.